This T cell receptor beta chain emerged from a study of T-cell reconstitution after alpha-beta-depleted transplantation in children. This clonotype was counted many times. Preparation of the TCRbeta library was carried out with unique molecular identifiers. TCRdb re-called the PCR reads through MiXCR, storing one row per CDR3 protein. The top ten clones hold 4% of a sample with approximately 590,000 distinct CDR3 sequences, more than 9% of them seen once. The material sequenced was PBMCs from the stem cell graft donor, taken from the stem cell graft. This clonotype was obtained from a human donor who donated a stem cell graft to a child with acute myeloid leukemia.

CDR3 bases: TGTGCCAGCAGTTTTAGGGACGGAAGCACAGATACGCAGTATTTT. Translation gives CASSFRDGSTDTQYF. The V gene is TRBV12-3 or TRBV12-4, the J gene TRBJ2-3; either TRBD1 or TRBD2 may fit D (5 bases each). CDR3 length equals 15 residues. Trimming took off 3 bases at V and 0 bases at J, with 10 bases between the two ends.